This T cell receptor (beta chain) was sequenced for a study of T cell repertoires in cytomegalovirus infection. Whole-study context: As its CMV epitopes, the study selected recently identified HLA-C-restricted and well-studied HLA-B-restricted targets. Public TCR beta signatures provided an indication of both CMV infection and a matching HLA type. General study findings and limits: CMV-specific TCR beta clonotypes restricted by HLA-C were the ones dominating the ex vivo response.

CDR1 SGHTA and CDR2 FQGNSA come from the germline V gene. V was clipped by 5 bases and J by 6 bases; unmatched bases: 10. There are 14 residues in the CDR3. This clonotype was seen many times. Antigen specificity is unknown. TCRdb ran MiXCR on the reads and lists one entry per CDR3 protein. In the table there are 300,000 to 400,000 distinct CDR3 sequences, 20% to 25% of which are singletons. The receptor was derived from a human donor in good health (CMV status not recorded). Some clones in this sample may be carry-over from other donors' samples. The material was cultured PBMCs, obtained from culture after CMV antigen stimulation. The rearrangement links TRBV7-2 to TRBJ2-7; TRBD1 matches at 7 bases. CDR3 sequence reads: CASSPVGTDIEQYF. The CDR3 DNA follows: TGTGCCAGCAGCCCCGTTGGGACAGACATCGAGCAGTACTTC.